The 26 T cell receptor beta chains below were found in one sample sequenced in a study of vaccination effects on CD4 cells after COVID-19 (dated by TCRdb to between 2022 and 2023). No antigens are known for them. Library generation was performed with the immunoSEQ multiplex PCR assay. TCRdb took over this immuneACCESS table, retaining in-frame rearrangements with V and J assigned. Such tables are incomplete; in checked studies, under half of the missing clones stem from an unresolved V gene, and the remainder is unexplained. The sample yields about 45,000 clones; approximately 74% were counted once. Roughly 9.4% of the sample is held by the ten biggest clonotypes. After around 11 days of culture, CD4+ T cells were isolated with the EasySep CD4+ T cell isolation kit. Sequencing was performed on CD4+ T cells from PBMCs cultured without peptide, taken before COVID-19 vaccination. These receptors originate from a human donor who had a prior SARS-CoV-2 infection.

This chain connects TRBV4-2 to TRBJ2-4; D unclear. The CDR3 covers 19 residues. V was pared by 0 bases and J by 2 bases, with 20 bases between. CDR1 is LGHNA and CDR2 is YNFKEQ in the germline V gene. The CDR3 sequence: CASSQDASVDFSSKNIQYF. In nucleotides, the CDR3 is TGTGCCAGCAGCCAAGATGCGTCCGTAGATTTTAGTTCCAAAAACATTCAGTACTTC.

J is TRBJ2-7 and V is TRBV30; D unresolved. This CDR3 has 13 residues. Germline V gives CDR1 GTSNPN, CDR2 SVGIG (reference sequence). V lost 4 bases and J lost 4, with 14 bases in between. The CDR3 region is CAWNTGANYEQYF. CDR3 nucleotide sequence: TGTGCCTGGAATACGGGCGCAAATTACGAGCAGTACTTC.

The gene calls are TRBV5-6 and TRBJ2-7, with D tentatively TRBD1 or TRBD2 (5 bases each). CDR1 is SGHDT and CDR2 is YYEEEE in the germline V gene. V was clipped by 5 bases and J by 3 bases, with 24 bases between them. This CDR3 spans 17 amino acids. In nucleotides, the CDR3 is TGTGCCAGCAGTCGAACGGGACGGGGATCTACCTGCTACGAGCAGTACTTC. Encoded protein: CASSRTGRGSTCYEQYF.

The rearrangement uses TRBV12-3 or TRBV12-4 and TRBJ1-2; D uncertain. CDR3 length: 13 residues. V lost 6 bases and J lost 0, with 8 bases in between. The CDR3, as DNA: TGTGCCAGCAGCCCCAAAGCTAACTATGGCTACACCTTC. It translates to CASSPKANYGYTF.

This chain uses TRBV20-1 with TRBJ2-7, with 7 nucleotides matching TRBD2. Germline values: CDR1 DFQATT, CDR2 SNEGSKA (reference sequence). The CDR3 has 11 residues. After removal of 0 bases from V and 10 bases from J, the junction contained 3 bases not matched to a gene. CDR3: CSARDREGQYF. CDR3 DNA sequence: TGCAGTGCTAGAGATAGGGAGGGACAGTACTTC.

The table lists this clone with a few counts. The V and J genes are TRBV7-2 and TRBJ2-7; 11 positions agree with TRBD2. Germline V gene lookup returns CDR1 SGHTA and CDR2 FQGNSA. CDR3 size: 16 residues. V lost 5 bases to trimming and J lost 2 bases; unmatched junction nucleotides: 8. CDR3 bases: TGTGCCAGCAGCCCGACTAGCGGGGCGACTACCTACGAGCAGTACTTC. Translation gives CASSPTSGATTYEQYF.

The genes are TRBV20-1 and TRBJ1-4, with TRBD1 identical over 9 bases. The CDR3 contains 11 residues. V lost 6 bases to trimming and J lost 8 bases; unmatched junction nucleotides: 1. The germline CDR1 and CDR2 sequences are DFQATT and SNEGSKA (reference sequence). CDR3 amino acids: CSAGTGEKLFF. The CDR3 nucleotides are TGCAGTGCGGGGACAGGGGAAAAACTGTTTTTT.

This sequence joins TRBV5-4 and TRBJ2-7; possibly TRBD1 for D (5 bases). Germline lookup yields CDR1 SGHNT and CDR2 YYREEE (reference sequence). Trimming pared 0 bases from V and 6 bases from J, leaving 7 bases between. CDR3 length: 12 residues. The CDR3 is CASSLGTGEQYF. The CDR3, as DNA: TGTGCCAGCAGCTTGGGAACAGGCGAGCAGTACTTC.

This chain links TRBV5-8 with TRBJ1-5; weak D call: TRBD1 (6 bases). CDR3 size: 16 residues. With 4 bases removed from V and 4 bases from J, the gap between germline ends came to 18 bases. Germline V gene data show CDR1 as SGHTS and CDR2 as YDEGEE. The CDR3 DNA follows: TGTGCCAGCAGCGCATGGGGAGGGGGGCGGAATCAGCCCCAGCATTTT. Amino acid sequence: CASSAWGGGRNQPQHF.

This sequence joins TRBV19 and TRBJ1-1; D remains ambiguous. The CDR3 contains 12 residues. Germline V gene lookup returns CDR1 LNHDA and CDR2 SQIVND (reference sequence). The V and J ends lost 3 bases and 5 bases respectively, with 7 bases between them. CDR3 region: CASSIKQTEAFF. The CDR3 DNA reads TGTGCCAGTAGTATCAAACAGACTGAAGCTTTCTTT.

The V call is TRBV5-6, the J call TRBJ1-4; the D is unclear. This CDR3 is 15 amino acids long. The V gene lost 1 base and the J gene lost 7 bases, with 14 bases spanning the gap. Looked up from germline, CDR1 is SGHDT and CDR2 is YYEEEE. This CDR3 is CASSLSEVRLEKLFF. Written as DNA, the CDR3 is TGTGCCAGCAGCTTGTCGGAGGTCCGCCTTGAAAAACTGTTTTTT.

The chain recombines TRBV2 with TRBJ1-6; 9 nucleotides match TRBD1. V lost 10 bases, J lost 7 bases, and 8 bases stayed unmatched. Germline V lookup: CDR1 SNHLY, CDR2 FYNNEI. This CDR3 has 14 residues. The DNA for the CDR3 is TGTGCCATAAAGACAGGGGGATTAAATTCACCCCTCCACTTT. Protein: CAIKTGGLNSPLHF.

The chain links TRBV5-1 to TRBJ2-2, with D unresolved. Germline CDR1 SGHRS, CDR2 YFSETQ. V was shortened by 5 bases and J by 2 bases, with 10 bases between the two germline ends. This CDR3 contains 14 residues. CDR3 bases: TGCGCCAGCAGGATCCCAGAAAACACCGGGGAGCTGTTTTTT. It codes for CASRIPENTGELFF.

V usage is TRBV5-1 and J usage is TRBJ2-5, with no clear D. This CDR3 comprises 14 residues. V dropped 2 bases and J dropped 2 bases, with 10 bases sitting between them. CDR1 SGHRS and CDR2 YFSETQ come from the germline V gene. CDR3 sequence reads: CASSLGSEQETQYF. Written as DNA, the CDR3 is TGCGCCAGCAGCTTAGGTTCTGAGCAAGAGACCCAGTACTTC.

The V and J genes are TRBV3-1 (or the pseudogene TRBV3-2) and TRBJ2-1, with D possibly TRBD2 on 5 matching bases. Germline V CDR1 and CDR2: LGHDT, YNNKEL (reference sequence). There are 19 residues in the CDR3. Trimming shortened V by 0 bases and J by 5 bases, and 23 bases separated the two germline ends. This CDR3 reads CASSQDRAGAHTINNEQFF. The CDR3, as DNA: TGTGCCAGCAGCCAAGATAGGGCGGGCGCTCATACAATAAACAATGAGCAGTTCTTC.

The chain carries TRBV9 and TRBJ2-2; 16 bases match TRBD2. From germline, CDR1 is SGDLS and CDR2 YYNGEE. J was trimmed by 6 bases and V by 4 bases; bases with no gene match: 15. The CDR3 is 20 residues long. The CDR3 is CASSPSGLAGGLGSAGELFF. The CDR3 DNA sequence: TGTGCCAGCAGCCCATCGGGACTAGCGGGGGGGTTGGGATCCGCCGGGGAGCTGTTTTTT.

This chain connects TRBV15 to TRBJ2-7; 12 bases align to TRBD2. This CDR3 comprises 15 residues. Germline V gives CDR1 LNHNV, CDR2 YYDKDF (reference sequence). J gave up 2 bases and V 1 base, and 0 bases lay outside the gene matches. CDR3 in DNA: TGTGCCACCAGCAGAGCTAGCGGGGGGGCCTACGAGCAGTACTTC. As protein: CATSRASGGAYEQYF.

The V call is TRBV5-1, the J call TRBJ2-7; D is possibly TRBD1 or TRBD2 (5 bases each). Germline CDR1 SGHRS, CDR2 YFSETQ. V lost 0 bases and J 5 bases, leaving 21 bases between the germline ends. This CDR3 is built from 17 residues. The CDR3 loop is CASSLGPTVRGRDEQYF. DNA of the CDR3: TGCGCCAGCAGCTTGGGGCCGACTGTGAGGGGCCGAGACGAGCAGTACTTC.

The rearrangement links TRBV24-1 to TRBJ1-4, with 7 bases aligning to TRBD1. The ends lost 3 bases at V and 5 bases at J; junction bases unmatched: 5. The V gene's germline CDR1 is KGHDR and CDR2 SFDVKD. The CDR3 is 15 residues long. CDR3 in DNA: TGTGCCACCAGTGATCCAGGGGGAGAGAATGAAAAACTGTTTTTT. It codes for CATSDPGGENEKLFF.

This chain joins TRBV11-2 and TRBJ1-2; D gene unclear. Germline values: CDR1 SGHAT, CDR2 FQNNGV. Deletions cut 4 bases from V and 2 bases from J, with 11 bases between. This CDR3 spans 14 amino acids. Written as DNA, the CDR3 is TGTGCCAGCAGCTCCCCTCGGACCAACTATGGCTACACCTTC. Its translation is CASSSPRTNYGYTF.

The genes are TRBV2 and TRBJ2-3; no firm D call. Germline V gives CDR1 SNHLY, CDR2 FYNNEI. The CDR3 length is 11 residues. Trimming cost V 6 bases and J 6 bases, with 7 bases left between them. The CDR3 nucleotides read TGTGCCAGCAGCTCCGTGGATACGCAGTATTTT. This gives the protein CASSSVDTQYF.

This clone is a singleton in its sample. The CDR3 is CSALGFETQYF. DNA for the CDR3: TGCAGTGCCCTTGGGTTTGAGACCCAGTACTTC. The chain combines TRBV20-1 with TRBJ2-5; D is ambiguous. The V gene's germline CDR1 is DFQATT and CDR2 SNEGSKA (reference sequence). V lost 6 bases, J lost 5 bases, and 10 bases lay in between. The CDR3 extends over 11 amino acids.

V gene TRBV5-1 combines with J gene TRBJ2-6; 11 nucleotides match TRBD2. V dropped 1 base and J dropped 0; count of bases not matched to a gene: 12. The germline V gene encodes CDR1 SGHRS and CDR2 YFSETQ. The CDR3 totals 21 residues. Here the CDR3 reads CASSLSGLAGGPTSGANVLTF. CDR3 sequence (DNA): TGCGCCAGCAGCTTGTCAGGGCTAGCGGGGGGACCTACCTCTGGGGCCAACGTCCTGACTTTC.

V usage is TRBV12-3 or TRBV12-4 and J usage is TRBJ1-3; D unclear. The V and J ends lost 8 bases and 0 bases respectively, with 5 bases between them. This CDR3 contains 12 residues. The CDR3 nucleotides read TGTGCCAGCGCGGCCTCTGGAAACACCATATATTTT. Its protein product is CASAASGNTIYF.

The rearrangement links TRBV20-1 to TRBJ1-5; D is uncertain. The CDR3 sequence is 10 residues long. Germline V lookup: CDR1 DFQATT, CDR2 SNEGSKA (reference sequence). V lost 6 bases to trimming and J lost 5 bases, with 5 bases between them. The CDR3 DNA is TGCAGTGCAAACGATCAGCCCCAGCATTTT. It encodes CSANDQPQHF.

This chain connects TRBV5-6 to TRBJ2-1; unclear D gene. CDR3 length: 15 residues. V shed 4 bases and J shed 0 bases, with 11 bases lying between them. The germline V gene encodes CDR1 SGHDT and CDR2 YYEEEE. CDR3 residues: CASSRPPSSYNEQFF. The CDR3 nucleotides read TGTGCCAGCAGCCGCCCTCCGAGCTCCTACAATGAGCAGTTCTTC.